This passage covers 6 T cell receptor beta chains from one sample sequenced in a study of blood T cell repertoires in COVID-19 (TCRdb year 2020). Preparation of the library involved the immunoSEQ multiplex PCR assay. Drawn from immuneACCESS, this table holds only the in-frame rearrangements with V and J called that TCRdb kept. Clones are partly lost; checked studies trace under half to an unresolved V gene and leave the rest unexplained. This sample comprises roughly 180,000 clones, approximately 85% of them detected only once. Under 6.5% of the sample is taken by the ten largest. Sequencing input: peripheral blood. Every receptor here comes from a woman between 45 and 60 years old with COVID-19, enrolled during active disease.

There are a few counts of this clone. The V and J genes are TRBV12-3 or TRBV12-4 and TRBJ2-2; no clear D. This CDR3 contains 13 residues. Trimming took off 5 bases at V and 6 bases at J, with 10 bases between the two ends. Here the CDR3 reads CASSATNPGELFF. CDR3 DNA sequence: TGTGCCAGCAGTGCCACTAATCCCGGGGAGCTGTTTTTT.

This chain links TRBV5-1 with TRBJ1-1; the match to TRBD1 covers 12 bases. Losses at the gene ends were 1 base for V and 4 bases for J; bases not matched to a gene: 11. The CDR3 spans 18 residues. CDR1 SGHRS and CDR2 YFSETQ come from the germline V gene. The CDR3 DNA reads TGCGCCAGCAGCTTGATGGGACAGGGGGCCGACGGTAGCACTGAAGCTTTCTTT. It specifies CASSLMGQGADGSTEAFF.

The chain links TRBV6-1 to TRBJ1-3; D remains ambiguous. CDR3 length: 16 amino acids. With 0 bases removed from V and 0 bases from J, the gap between germline ends came to 9 bases. CDR1 and CDR2 from the germline V gene are MNHNS and SASEGT. This CDR3 reads CASSEAPGGSGNTIYF. The CDR3 bases are TGTGCCAGCAGTGAAGCCCCAGGAGGCTCTGGAAACACCATATATTTT.

The chain links TRBV11-2 to TRBJ1-6, with D possibly TRBD1 on 5 matching bases. The CDR3 runs to 15 residues. The germline V gene encodes CDR1 SGHAT and CDR2 FQNNGV. The V and J ends lost 0 bases and 7 bases respectively, with 10 bases between them. The CDR3 DNA sequence: TGTGCCAGCAGCTTAGAGGTGGCAGGGAATTCACCCCTCCACTTT. Protein: CASSLEVAGNSPLHF.

This clone was seen just once. The rearrangement links TRBV7-9 to TRBJ2-7; TRBD2 might be the D (6 bases). The CDR3 runs 15 residues. Between the trimmed V and J ends, which lost 5 bases and 0 bases, there was a span of 14 bases. Germline values: CDR1 SEHNR, CDR2 FQNEAQ (reference sequence). The CDR3 protein is CASSADGRYSYEQYF. DNA for the CDR3: TGTGCCAGCAGCGCGGACGGGAGATACTCCTACGAGCAGTACTTC.

This chain joins TRBV7-3 and TRBJ2-1; 10 bases are a match to TRBD2. CDR1 is SGHTA, CDR2 FQGTGA, per germline. The junction had 11 bases not matched to a gene; V was cut back by 3 bases and J by 6 bases. CDR3 length equals 17 residues. CDR3: CASSLPLEAGGRNEQFF. The CDR3 region has the DNA TGTGCCAGCAGCTTGCCTCTAGAAGCGGGGGGGCGCAATGAGCAGTTCTTC. Full variable domain (missing parts from reference TRBV7-3 and TRBJ2-1): GAGVSQTPSNKVTEKGKYVELRCDPISGHTALYWYRQSLGQGPEFLIYFQGTGAADDSGLPNDRFFAVRPEGSVSTLKIQRTERGDSAVYLCASSLPLEAGGRNEQFFGPGTRLTVL.